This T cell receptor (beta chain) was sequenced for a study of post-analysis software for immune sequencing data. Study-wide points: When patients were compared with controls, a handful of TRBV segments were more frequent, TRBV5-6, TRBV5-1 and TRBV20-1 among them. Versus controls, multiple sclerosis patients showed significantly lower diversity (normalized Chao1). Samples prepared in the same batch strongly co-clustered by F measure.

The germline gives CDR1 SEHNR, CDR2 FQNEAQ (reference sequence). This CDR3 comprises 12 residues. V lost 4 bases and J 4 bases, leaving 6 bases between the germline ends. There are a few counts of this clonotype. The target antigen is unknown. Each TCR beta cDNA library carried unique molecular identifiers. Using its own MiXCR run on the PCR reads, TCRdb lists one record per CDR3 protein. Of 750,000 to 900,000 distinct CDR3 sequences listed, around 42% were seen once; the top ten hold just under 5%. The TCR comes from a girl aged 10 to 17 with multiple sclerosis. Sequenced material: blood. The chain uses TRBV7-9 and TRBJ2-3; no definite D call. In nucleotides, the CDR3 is TGTGCCAGCAGCTCGGTTGCAGATACGCAGTATTTT. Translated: CASSSVADTQYF.